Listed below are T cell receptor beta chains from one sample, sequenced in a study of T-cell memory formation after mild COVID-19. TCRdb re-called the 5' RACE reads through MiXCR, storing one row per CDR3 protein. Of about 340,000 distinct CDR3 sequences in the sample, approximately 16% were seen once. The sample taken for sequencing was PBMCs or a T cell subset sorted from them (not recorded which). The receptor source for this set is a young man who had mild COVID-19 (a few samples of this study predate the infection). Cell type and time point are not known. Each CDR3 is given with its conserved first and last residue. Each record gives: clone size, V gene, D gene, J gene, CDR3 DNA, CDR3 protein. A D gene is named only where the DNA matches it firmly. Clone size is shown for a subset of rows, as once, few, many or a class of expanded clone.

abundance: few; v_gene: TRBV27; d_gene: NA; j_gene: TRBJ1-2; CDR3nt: TGTGCCAGCAGTGGGTTCCAGGGGACTTACTATGGCTACACCTTC; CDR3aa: CASSGFQGTYYGYTF
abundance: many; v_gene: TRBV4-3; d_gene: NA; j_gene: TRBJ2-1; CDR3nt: TGCGCCAGCAGCCAAAACAATGAGCAGTTCTTC; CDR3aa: CASSQNNEQFF
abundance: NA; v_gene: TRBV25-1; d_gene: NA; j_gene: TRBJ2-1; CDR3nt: TGTGCCAGCAGTGATCCTGCTTCGGATGAGCAGTTCTTC; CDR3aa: CASSDPASDEQFF
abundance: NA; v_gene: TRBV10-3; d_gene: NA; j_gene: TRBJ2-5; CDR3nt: TGTGCCATCAGTGAGCTCGCGGCGGCAGGGGAGACCCAGTACTTC; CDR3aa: CAISELAAAGETQYF
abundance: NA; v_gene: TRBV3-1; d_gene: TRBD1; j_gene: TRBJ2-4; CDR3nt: TGTGCCAGCAGCCCTTCCGGGACAGGGGCCGTCATTCAGTACTTC; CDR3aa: CASSPSGTGAVIQYF
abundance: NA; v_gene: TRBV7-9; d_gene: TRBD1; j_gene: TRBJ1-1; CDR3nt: TGTGCCAGCAGCTCGCCGACAGGGCGGAACACTGAAGCTTTCTTT; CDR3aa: CASSSPTGRNTEAFF
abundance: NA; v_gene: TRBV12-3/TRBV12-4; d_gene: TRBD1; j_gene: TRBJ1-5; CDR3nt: TGTGCCAGCAGGTCGGGACAGGGTATTCAGCCCCAGCATTTT; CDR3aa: CASRSGQGIQPQHF
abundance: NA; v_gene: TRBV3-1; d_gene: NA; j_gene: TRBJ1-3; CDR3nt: TGTGCCAGCAGCCTGATGGGGGACACCATATATTTT; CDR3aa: CASSLMGDTIYF
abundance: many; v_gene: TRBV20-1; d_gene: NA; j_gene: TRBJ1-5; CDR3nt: TGCAGTGCTAGAGGAGGGGGGGGGACGAATAGCAATCAGCCCCAGCATTTT; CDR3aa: CSARGGGGTNSNQPQHF
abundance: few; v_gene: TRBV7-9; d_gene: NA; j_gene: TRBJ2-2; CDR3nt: TGTGCCAGCAGCGCCCGGGGGTACGAGCTGTTTTTT; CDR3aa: CASSARGYELFF
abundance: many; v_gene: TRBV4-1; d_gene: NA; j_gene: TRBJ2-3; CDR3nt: TGCGCCAGCAGCCAAGATGGGGGCGTCGGTTTTTCCCCAGATACGCAGTATTTT; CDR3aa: CASSQDGGVGFSPDTQYF
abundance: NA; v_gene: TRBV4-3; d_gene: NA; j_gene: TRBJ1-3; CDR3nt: TGCGCCAGCAGCCAAGATGTTTCCTGGCAGGGCGACACCATATATTTT; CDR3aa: CASSQDVSWQGDTIYF
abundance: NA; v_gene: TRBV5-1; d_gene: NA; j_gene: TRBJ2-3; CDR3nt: TGCGCCAGCAACCAGGCTCCCAATACAGATACGCAGTATTTT; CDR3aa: CASNQAPNTDTQYF
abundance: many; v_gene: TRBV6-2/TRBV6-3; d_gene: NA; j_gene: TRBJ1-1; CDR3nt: TGTGCCAGCAGTTACGGTAGAAACACTGAAGCTTTCTTT; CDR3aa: CASSYGRNTEAFF
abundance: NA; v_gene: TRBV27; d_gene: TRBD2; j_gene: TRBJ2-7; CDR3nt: TGTGCCAGCAGGACAATAGCGGGGCTTTCCTACGAGCAGTACTTC; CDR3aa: CASRTIAGLSYEQYF
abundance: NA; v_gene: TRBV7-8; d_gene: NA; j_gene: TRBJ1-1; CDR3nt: TGTGCCAGCACTCCGGGCCGCACTGAAGCTTTCTTT; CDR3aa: CASTPGRTEAFF
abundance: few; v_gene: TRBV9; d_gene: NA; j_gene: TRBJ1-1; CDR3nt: TGTGCCAGCAGCGTGGCCACAGGGACCGAAGCTTTCTTT; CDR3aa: CASSVATGTEAFF
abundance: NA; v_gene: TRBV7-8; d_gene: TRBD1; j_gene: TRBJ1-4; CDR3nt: TGTGCCAGCAGCTTCAGGGGGCGGCCTAATGAAAAACTGTTTTTT; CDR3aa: CASSFRGRPNEKLFF
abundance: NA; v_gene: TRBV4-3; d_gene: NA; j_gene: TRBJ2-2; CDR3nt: TGCGCCAGCAGCCAAGATTGGGGGGCGACCGGGGAGCTGTTTTTT; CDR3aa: CASSQDWGATGELFF
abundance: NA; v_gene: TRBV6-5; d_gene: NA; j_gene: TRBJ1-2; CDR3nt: TGTGCCAGCAGCGACTACCGTCCCTATGGCTACACCTTC; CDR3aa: CASSDYRPYGYTF
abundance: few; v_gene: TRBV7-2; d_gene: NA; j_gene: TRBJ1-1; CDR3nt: TGTGCCAGCAGCCGCGGACAGAACAGAATGAACACTGAAGCTTTCTTT; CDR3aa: CASSRGQNRMNTEAFF
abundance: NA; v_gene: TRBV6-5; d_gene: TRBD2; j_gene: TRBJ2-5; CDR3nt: TGTGCCAGCAGTCCTAGCGGGGGGGACCAAGAGACCCAGTACTTC; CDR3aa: CASSPSGGDQETQYF
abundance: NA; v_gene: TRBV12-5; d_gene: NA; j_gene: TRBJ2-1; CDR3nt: TGTGCTAGTGGTTTGGTGCGTCACTCCTACAATGAGCAGTTCTTC; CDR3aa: CASGLVRHSYNEQFF
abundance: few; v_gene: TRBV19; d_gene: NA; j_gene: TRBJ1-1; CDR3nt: TGTGCCAGTAGTTTCTCCCTCCAAACCTTCTTT; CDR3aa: CASSFSLQTFF
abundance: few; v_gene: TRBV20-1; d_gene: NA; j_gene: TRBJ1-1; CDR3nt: TGCAGTGCTAACGCAAGGAACACTGAAGCTTTCTTT; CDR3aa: CSANARNTEAFF
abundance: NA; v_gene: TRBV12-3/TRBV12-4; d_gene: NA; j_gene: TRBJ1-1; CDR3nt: TGTGCCAGCAGACCGACCAGGGGCAGCAACCAGAACACTGAAGCTTTCTTT; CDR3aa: CASRPTRGSNQNTEAFF
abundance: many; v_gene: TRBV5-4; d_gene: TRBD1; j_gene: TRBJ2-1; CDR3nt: TGTGCCAGCAGCCCCCCCGGGCAGGGGGCGATCAATGAGCAGTTCTTC; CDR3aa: CASSPPGQGAINEQFF
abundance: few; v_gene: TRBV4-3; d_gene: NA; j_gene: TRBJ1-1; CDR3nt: TGCGCCAGCAGCCCCTTTACGTCGGGGCGCGGGGGCACTGAAGCTTTCTTT; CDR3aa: CASSPFTSGRGGTEAFF
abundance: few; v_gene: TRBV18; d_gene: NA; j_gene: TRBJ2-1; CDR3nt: TGTGCCAGCTCAGGTAGCTCCTACAATGAGCAGTTCTTC; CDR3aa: CASSGSSYNEQFF
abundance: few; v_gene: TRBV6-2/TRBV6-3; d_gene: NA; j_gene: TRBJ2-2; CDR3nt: TGTGCCTCGTGGGGGGCGAACACCGGGGAGCTGTTTTTT; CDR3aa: CASWGANTGELFF
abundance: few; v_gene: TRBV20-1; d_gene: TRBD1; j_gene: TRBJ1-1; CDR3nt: TGCAGTTCGCGACAGGGGTGGAACACTGAAGCTTTCTTT; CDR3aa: CSSRQGWNTEAFF